Below are 3 T cell receptor beta chains sequenced from a single sample in a study of monozygotic twins with inflammatory bowel disease. TCRdb re-called the 5' RACE reads; every CDR3 protein appears as one record, without DNA. The sample is made up of approximately 400,000 distinct CDR3 sequences, and the top ten hold 2% to 3% of it. Material: blood. The source of these receptors is a human donor with ulcerative colitis or Crohn's disease, or a healthy co-twin of an affected twin (not recorded which).

This chain joins TRBV5-1 and TRBJ2-5; TCRdb's D call, TRBD1, is unchecked because there is no DNA. This CDR3 region has 13 residues. Germline CDR1 and CDR2: SGHRS and YFSETQ. CDR3 protein: CASRGGAEETQYF. Together with reference TRBV5-1 and TRBJ2-5, the CDR3 gives the full variable domain: KAGVTQTPRYLIKTRGQQVTLSCSPISGHRSVSWYQQTPGQGLQFLFEYFSETQRNKGNFPGRFSGRQFSNSRSEMNVSTLELGDSALYLCASRGGAEETQYFGPGTRLLVL.

V and J are TRBV6-2 or TRBV6-3 and TRBJ2-1. CDR3 length equals 13 residues. The germline V gene encodes CDR1 MNHEY and CDR2 SVGEGT. The CDR3 here is CASSKDLYNEQFF.

J is TRBJ2-7 and V is TRBV5-1; TCRdb indicates TRBD2, and absent DNA this call remains unverified. The germline CDR1 and CDR2 sequences are SGHRS and YFSETQ. This CDR3 has 18 residues. CDR3 residues: CASSLGLAGGRSSYEQYF.